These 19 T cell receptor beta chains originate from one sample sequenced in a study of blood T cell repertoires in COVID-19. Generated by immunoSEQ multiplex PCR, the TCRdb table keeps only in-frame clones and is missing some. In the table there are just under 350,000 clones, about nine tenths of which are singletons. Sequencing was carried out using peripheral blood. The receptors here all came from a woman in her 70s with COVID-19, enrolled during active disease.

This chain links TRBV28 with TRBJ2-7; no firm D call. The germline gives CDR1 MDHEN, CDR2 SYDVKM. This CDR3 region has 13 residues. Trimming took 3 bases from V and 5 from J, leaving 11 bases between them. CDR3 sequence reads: CASSLADRDEQYF. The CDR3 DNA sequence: TGTGCCAGCAGTTTGGCAGACCGGGACGAGCAGTACTTC.

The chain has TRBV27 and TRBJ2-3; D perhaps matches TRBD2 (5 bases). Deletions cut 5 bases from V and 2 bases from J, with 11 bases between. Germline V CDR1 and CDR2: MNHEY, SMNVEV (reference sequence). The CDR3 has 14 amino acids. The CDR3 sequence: CASSGPGSTDTQYF. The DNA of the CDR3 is TGTGCCAGCAGTGGACCGGGATCCACAGATACGCAGTATTTT.

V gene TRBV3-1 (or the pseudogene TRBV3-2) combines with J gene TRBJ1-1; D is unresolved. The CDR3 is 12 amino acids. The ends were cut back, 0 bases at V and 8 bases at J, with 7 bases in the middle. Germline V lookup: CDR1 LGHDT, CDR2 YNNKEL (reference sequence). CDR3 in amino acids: CASSQDAREAFF. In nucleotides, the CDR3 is TGTGCCAGCAGCCAAGATGCCAGAGAAGCTTTCTTT.

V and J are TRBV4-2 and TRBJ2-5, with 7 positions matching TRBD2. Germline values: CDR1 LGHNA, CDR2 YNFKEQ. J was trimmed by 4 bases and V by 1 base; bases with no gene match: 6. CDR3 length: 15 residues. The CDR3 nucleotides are TGTGCCAGCAGCCAAGGGGGCGGGGGTCGAGAGACCCAGTACTTC. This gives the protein CASSQGGGGRETQYF.

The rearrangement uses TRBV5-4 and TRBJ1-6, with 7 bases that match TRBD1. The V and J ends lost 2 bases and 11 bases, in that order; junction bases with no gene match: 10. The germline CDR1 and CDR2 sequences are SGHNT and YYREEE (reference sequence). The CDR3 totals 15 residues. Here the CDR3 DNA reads TGTGCCAGCAGCTTACAACCCGGGACAGAGACACCCCTCCACTTT. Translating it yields CASSLQPGTETPLHF.

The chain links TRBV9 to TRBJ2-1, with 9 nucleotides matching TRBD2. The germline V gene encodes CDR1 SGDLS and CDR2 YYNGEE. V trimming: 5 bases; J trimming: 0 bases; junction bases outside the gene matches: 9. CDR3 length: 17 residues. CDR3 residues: CASSDNLAGASYNEQFF. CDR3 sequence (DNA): TGTGCCAGCAGTGATAATTTAGCGGGGGCCTCCTACAATGAGCAGTTCTTC.

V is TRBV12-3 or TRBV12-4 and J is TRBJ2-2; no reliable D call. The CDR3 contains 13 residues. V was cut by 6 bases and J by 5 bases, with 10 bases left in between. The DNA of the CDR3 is TGTGCCAGCAGGAATAGCCCAACCGGGGAGCTGTTTTTT. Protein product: CASRNSPTGELFF.

The CDR3 DNA reads TGTGCCACCAGTGACTCGACAGGGGCGGGGGAAAAACTGTTTTTT. Translation gives CATSDSTGAGEKLFF. The V call is TRBV24-1, the J call TRBJ1-4, with 8 nucleotides matching TRBD1. J lost 8 bases, V lost 4 bases, and 8 bases had no gene match. CDR1 KGHDR and CDR2 SFDVKD come from the germline V gene. This CDR3 spans 15 amino acids.

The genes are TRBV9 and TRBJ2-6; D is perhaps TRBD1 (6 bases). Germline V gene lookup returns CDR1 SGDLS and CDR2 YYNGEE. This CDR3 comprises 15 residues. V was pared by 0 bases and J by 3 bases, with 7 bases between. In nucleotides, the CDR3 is TGTGCCAGCAGCGTAGGGGGGCATGGGGCCAACGTCCTGACTTTC. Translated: CASSVGGHGANVLTF.

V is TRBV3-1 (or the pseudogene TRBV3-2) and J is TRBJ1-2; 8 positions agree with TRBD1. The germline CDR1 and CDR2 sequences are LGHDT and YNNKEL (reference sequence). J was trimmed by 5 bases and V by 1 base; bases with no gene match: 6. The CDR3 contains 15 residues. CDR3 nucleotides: TGTGCCAGCAGCCAAGGTCCAGGGGGCCTATATGGCTACACCTTC. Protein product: CASSQGPGGLYGYTF.

DNA of the CDR3: TGCGCCAGCAGCGCACAGGGGTATACCACCGGGGAGCTGTTTTTT. This codes for CASSAQGYTTGELFF. V and J are TRBV5-1 and TRBJ2-2; 7 bases match TRBD1. The germline CDR1 and CDR2 sequences are SGHRS and YFSETQ. V lost 4 bases, J lost 4 bases, and 7 bases stayed unmatched. The CDR3 totals 15 residues.

CDR3 sequence reads: CAISPGQATNYGYTF. For the CDR3, the DNA is TGTGCCATCAGCCCCGGACAGGCCACTAACTATGGCTACACCTTC. This rearrangement joins TRBV10-3 to TRBJ1-2; 7 bases fit TRBD1. Germline CDR1 is ENHRY and CDR2 is SYGVKD. The ends lost 6 bases at V and 0 bases at J; junction bases unmatched: 7. CDR3 size: 15 residues.

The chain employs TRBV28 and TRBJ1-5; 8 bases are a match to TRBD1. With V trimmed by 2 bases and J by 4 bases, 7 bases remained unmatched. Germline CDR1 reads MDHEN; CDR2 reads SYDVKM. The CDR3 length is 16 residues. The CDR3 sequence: CASSLLGTGVNQPQHF. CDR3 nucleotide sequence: TGTGCCAGCAGTTTACTAGGGACAGGTGTAAATCAGCCCCAGCATTTT.

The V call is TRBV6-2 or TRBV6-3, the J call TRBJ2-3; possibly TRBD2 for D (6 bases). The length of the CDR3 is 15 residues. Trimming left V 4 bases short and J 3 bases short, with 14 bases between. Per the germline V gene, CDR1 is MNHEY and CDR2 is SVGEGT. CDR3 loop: CASSFPWGLTDTQYF. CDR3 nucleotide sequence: TGTGCCAGCAGTTTTCCCTGGGGACTTACAGATACGCAGTATTTT.

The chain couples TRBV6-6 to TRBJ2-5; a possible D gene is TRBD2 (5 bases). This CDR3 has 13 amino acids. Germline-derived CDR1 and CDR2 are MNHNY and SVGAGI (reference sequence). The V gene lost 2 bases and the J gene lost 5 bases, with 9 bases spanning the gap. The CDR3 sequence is CASSYRGEETQYF. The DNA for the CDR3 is TGTGCCAGCAGTTACCGGGGTGAGGAGACCCAGTACTTC.

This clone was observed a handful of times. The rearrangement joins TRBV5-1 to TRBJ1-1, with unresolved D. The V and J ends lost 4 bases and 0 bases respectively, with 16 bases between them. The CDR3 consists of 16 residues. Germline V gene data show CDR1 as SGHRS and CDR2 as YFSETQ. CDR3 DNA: TGCGCCAGCAGCCTCGGGAAAGGGCCAATGAACACTGAAGCTTTCTTT. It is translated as CASSLGKGPMNTEAFF.

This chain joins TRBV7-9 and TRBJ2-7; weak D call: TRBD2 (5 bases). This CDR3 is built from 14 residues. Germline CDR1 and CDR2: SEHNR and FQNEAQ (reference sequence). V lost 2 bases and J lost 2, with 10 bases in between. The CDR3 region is CASSLSGLPYEQYF. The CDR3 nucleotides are TGTGCCAGCAGCTTATCGGGGTTGCCCTACGAGCAGTACTTC.

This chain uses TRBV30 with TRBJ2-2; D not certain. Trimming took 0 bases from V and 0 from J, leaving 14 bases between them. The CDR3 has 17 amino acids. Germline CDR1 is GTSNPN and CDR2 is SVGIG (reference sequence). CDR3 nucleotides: TGTGCCTGGAGTGTACCGTTCCCCCAGGCGAACACCGGGGAGCTGTTTTTT. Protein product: CAWSVPFPQANTGELFF.

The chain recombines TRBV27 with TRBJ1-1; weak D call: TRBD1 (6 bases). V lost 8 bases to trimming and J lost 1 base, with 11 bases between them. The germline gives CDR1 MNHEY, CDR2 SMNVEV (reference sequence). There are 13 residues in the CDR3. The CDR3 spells CASSRGQNTEAFF. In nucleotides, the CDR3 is TGTGCCAGCTCTCGGGGACAGAACACTGAAGCTTTCTTT.